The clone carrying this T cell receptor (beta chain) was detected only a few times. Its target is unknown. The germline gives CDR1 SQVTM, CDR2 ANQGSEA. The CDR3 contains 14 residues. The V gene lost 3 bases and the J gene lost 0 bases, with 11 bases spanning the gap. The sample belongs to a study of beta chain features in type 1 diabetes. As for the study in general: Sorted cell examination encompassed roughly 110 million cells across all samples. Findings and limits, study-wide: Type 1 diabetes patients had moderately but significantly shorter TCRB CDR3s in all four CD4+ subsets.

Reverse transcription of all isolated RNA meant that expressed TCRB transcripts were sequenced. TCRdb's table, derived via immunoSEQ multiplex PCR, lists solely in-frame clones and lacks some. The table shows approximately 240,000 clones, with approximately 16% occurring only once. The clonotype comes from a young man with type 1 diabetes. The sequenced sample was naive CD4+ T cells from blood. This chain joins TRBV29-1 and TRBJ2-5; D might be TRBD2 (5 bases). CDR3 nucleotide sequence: TGCAGCGTTGACACAGCGGACTACCAAGAGACCCAGTACTTC. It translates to CSVDTADYQETQYF.